The 29 T cell receptor beta chains listed next were all sequenced from one sample in a study of T-cell memory formation after mild COVID-19. From the 5' RACE reads, TCRdb called clonotypes with MiXCR, one entry per CDR3 protein. This sample has 350,000 or so distinct CDR3 sequences; approximately 21% occur once, and the top ten carry about an eighth. Sequencing used PBMCs or a T cell subset sorted from them (not recorded which). These receptor sequences come from an adult woman who had mild COVID-19 (a few samples of this study predate the infection). Cell type and time point are not known.

This clonotype was found a few times. This chain links TRBV6-5 with TRBJ2-7, with 12 positions matching TRBD2. Per germline, CDR1 MNHEY and CDR2 SVGAGI. Germline trimming cut 7 bases from V and 1 base from J; bases unmatched to any gene: 8. The CDR3 contains 16 residues. The CDR3: CASNSGTSGLSYEQYF. The DNA for the CDR3 is TGTGCCAGCAACTCCGGGACTAGCGGGTTGTCCTACGAGCAGTACTTC.

This chain uses TRBV18 with TRBJ2-1; D is unclear. Per the germline V gene, CDR1 is KGHSH and CDR2 is LQKENI. Trimming took off 0 bases at V and 2 bases at J, with 8 bases between the two ends. The CDR3 runs to 15 residues. The CDR3 coding sequence is TGTGCCAGCTCACCACCGGAAGGGCCCTACAATGAGCAGTTCTTC. Translating it yields CASSPPEGPYNEQFF.

The sample holds a few counts of this clonotype. The CDR3 region has the DNA TGCGCCAGCTTCTTGAGGTTGGACAGGCGTTACACCGGGGAGCTGTTTTTT. Translating gives CASFLRLDRRYTGELFF. The chain recombines TRBV5-1 with TRBJ2-2, with 7 nucleotides matching TRBD1. The CDR3 consists of 17 residues. In germline, CDR1 is SGHRS, CDR2 YFSETQ. The J segment lost 3 bases and the V segment lost 7 bases, leaving 15 bases of the junction unmatched.

This clonotype came up a few times. The chain joins TRBV7-2 to TRBJ2-1, with TRBD2 identical over 14 bases. The V and J ends lost 1 base and 6 bases, in that order; junction bases with no gene match: 14. CDR1 SGHTA and CDR2 FQGNSA come from the germline V gene. This CDR3 is 20 amino acids long. The CDR3, as DNA: TGTGCCAGCAGCTTAGGGCCGGGACTAGCGGGAGTGGGGCAGGGCAATGAGCAGTTCTTC. This encodes CASSLGPGLAGVGQGNEQFF.

This chain uses TRBV21-1 with TRBJ2-7; the table names TRBD1, a call not compared with the DNA. TRBV21-1 is recorded as a pseudogene. This CDR3 has 16 amino acids. The CDR3 spells CASSRSDRGSSYEQYF. The CDR3 nucleotides read TGTGCCAGCAGCAGGTCGGACAGGGGGAGCTCCTACGAGCAGTACTTC.

The sample holds a few counts of this clonotype. The rearrangement links TRBV7-2 to TRBJ2-1; TRBD2 is a possible D gene (5 bases). The V gene lost 4 bases and the J gene lost 7 bases, with 8 bases spanning the gap. In germline, CDR1 is SGHTA, CDR2 FQGNSA. There are 12 residues in the CDR3. The CDR3: CASSYRGNEQFF. In DNA, the CDR3 is TGTGCCAGCAGCTATCGGGGTAATGAGCAGTTCTTC. Filled out from reference TRBV7-2 and TRBJ2-1, the complete variable domain reads GAGVSQSPSNKVTEKGKDVELRCDPISGHTALYWYRQSLGQGLEFLIYFQGNSAPDKSGLPSDRFSAERTGGSVSTLTIQRTQQEDSAVYLCASSYRGNEQFFGPGTRLTVL.

The rearrangement uses TRBV11-2 and TRBJ2-5; D is unclear. The V gene lost 8 bases and the J gene lost 5 bases, with 18 bases spanning the gap. CDR1 and CDR2 from the germline V gene are SGHAT and FQNNGV. The CDR3 length is 14 residues. CDR3 coding DNA: TGTGCCAGCGCCGTTGGGCTCGTCGGGGAGACCCAGTACTTC. It specifies CASAVGLVGETQYF.

The chain recombines TRBV15 with TRBJ2-1; 8 nucleotides align to TRBD1. The ends lost 3 bases at V and 1 base at J; junction bases unmatched: 5. The germline V gene encodes CDR1 LNHNV and CDR2 YYDKDF (reference sequence). The CDR3 totals 16 residues. The CDR3 here is CATSRAGTGSYNEQFF. The CDR3, as DNA: TGTGCCACCAGCAGGGCAGGGACAGGTTCCTACAATGAGCAGTTCTTC.

The chain couples TRBV7-8 to TRBJ1-2, with TRBD1 matching 7 bases. V shed 1 base, J shed 2 bases, and the junction held 13 bases outside the gene matches. Germline assignment: CDR1 SGHVS and CDR2 FQNEAQ. The CDR3 sequence is 18 residues long. In nucleotides, the CDR3 is TGTGCCAGCAGCTTAGAGTCCTCCTTGACAGGGCTAAACTATGGCTACACCTTC. Protein product: CASSLESSLTGLNYGYTF. Using reference TRBV7-8 and TRBJ1-2 for the parts outside the CDR3, the full variable domain is GAGVSQSPRYKVAKRGQDVALRCDPISGHVSLFWYQQALGQGPEFLTYFQNEAQLDKSGLPSDRFFAERPEGSVSTLKIQRTQQEDSAVYLCASSLESSLTGLNYGYTFGSGTRLTVV.

This clonotype was seen repeatedly, ten times or more. The chain combines TRBV2 with TRBJ2-7; D gene ambiguous. Germline V gives CDR1 SNHLY, CDR2 FYNNEI. This CDR3 is 15 amino acids long. V was cut by 4 bases and J by 5 bases, with 18 bases left in between. CDR3 coding DNA: TGTGCCAGCAGTGGTAGTCGTGCAGGTGCGCACGAGCAGTACTTC. This sequence encodes CASSGSRAGAHEQYF. Complete variable domain (other parts from reference TRBV2 and TRBJ2-7): EPEVTQTPSHQVTQMGQEVILRCVPISNHLYFYWYRQILGQKVEFLVSFYNNEISEKSEIFDDQFSVERPDGSNFTLKIRSTKLEDSAMYFCASSGSRAGAHEQYFGPGTRLTVT.

This clonotype was seen only a few times. The CDR3 region is CASSSRSRTSGPNEQFF. Written as DNA, the CDR3 is TGTGCCAGCAGCTCACGATCTAGGACTAGCGGCCCCAATGAGCAGTTCTTC. The chain joins TRBV3-1 to TRBJ2-1; 10 bases align to TRBD2. There are 17 residues in the CDR3. V lost 5 bases and J lost 6; bases outside the gene matches: 13. Germline V lookup: CDR1 LGHDT, CDR2 YNNKEL (reference sequence).

The rearrangement uses TRBV5-8 and TRBJ2-5; D not certain. Trimming pared 4 bases from V and 0 bases from J, leaving 7 bases between. The CDR3 covers 13 residues. Germline V gene lookup returns CDR1 SGHTS and CDR2 YDEGEE. The CDR3 DNA is TGTGCCAGCAGCGCAGGTTACCAAGAGACCCAGTACTTC. Amino acid sequence: CASSAGYQETQYF.

This clonotype has a handful of counts. The V call is TRBV5-1, the J call TRBJ2-4; 9 nucleotides line up with TRBD1. V was pared by 0 bases and J by 0 bases, with 1 base of the junction left unmatched. From germline, CDR1 is SGHRS and CDR2 YFSETQ. The CDR3 is 16 amino acids. CDR3 bases: TGCGCCAGCAGCTTGGAACAGGGGGCAGCCAAAAACATTCAGTACTTC. The encoded protein is CASSLEQGAAKNIQYF.

The chain joins TRBV20-1 to TRBJ2-2; 8 bases are shared with TRBD2. This CDR3 has 15 residues. The germline V gene has CDR1 DFQATT and CDR2 SNEGSKA (reference sequence). J was trimmed by 6 bases and V by 1 base; bases with no gene match: 7. The CDR3 nucleotides read TGCAGTGCTAGAGGTCGAGCGGGAGTACCCGGGGAGCTGTTTTTT. This encodes CSARGRAGVPGELFF.

There are a few counts of this clonotype. V and J are TRBV15 and TRBJ1-2, with D perhaps matching TRBD1 (5 bases). Germline CDR1 reads LNHNV; CDR2 reads YYDKDF (reference sequence). With 8 bases removed from V and 5 bases from J, the gap between germline ends came to 24 bases. The CDR3 contains 16 residues. The CDR3 sequence is CATGKVGREGYYGYTF. The DNA for the CDR3 is TGTGCCACCGGGAAGGTGGGCCGCGAGGGGTATTATGGCTACACCTTC.

The rearrangement links TRBV4-2 to TRBJ2-2, with unresolved D. Between the trimmed V and J ends, which lost 0 bases and 5 bases, there was a span of 10 bases. In germline, CDR1 is LGHNA, CDR2 YNFKEQ. The CDR3 runs to 15 residues. As DNA, the CDR3 is TGTGCCAGCAGCCAAGAGGCCATCCCGACCGGGGAGCTGTTTTTT. Encoded protein: CASSQEAIPTGELFF.

V is TRBV12-3 or TRBV12-4 and J is TRBJ1-4, with D hard to call. V lost 5 bases, J lost 5 bases, and 21 bases lay in between. This CDR3 has 17 residues. The CDR3 DNA is TGTGCCAGCAGTGCCAGTAGGGTCCCATTCACAAATGAAAAACTGTTTTTT. Protein: CASSASRVPFTNEKLFF.

The rearrangement uses TRBV20-1 and TRBJ1-1; no clear D gene. Germline CDR1 reads DFQATT; CDR2 reads SNEGSKA (reference sequence). The CDR3 runs 12 residues. V lost 3 bases to trimming and J lost 0 bases, with 5 bases between them. The CDR3 here is CSASRVNTEAFF. Here the CDR3 DNA reads TGCAGTGCTAGTAGAGTGAACACTGAAGCTTTCTTT.

This clonotype was recorded many times. The chain uses TRBV20-1 and TRBJ1-5; no definite D call. In germline, CDR1 is DFQATT, CDR2 SNEGSKA (reference sequence). V was shortened by 1 base and J by 0 bases, with 7 bases between the two germline ends. The CDR3 contains 14 residues. CDR3 amino acids: CSARGQYSNQPQHF. The CDR3 region has the DNA TGCAGTGCTAGAGGCCAGTATAGCAATCAGCCCCAGCATTTT.

The rearrangement links TRBV7-2 to TRBJ1-5; D is unresolved. Trimming cost V 3 bases and J 11 bases, with 11 bases left between them. CDR1 and CDR2 from the germline V gene are SGHTA and FQGNSA. CDR3 length: 12 amino acids. CDR3: CASSFYPGAQHF. The CDR3 DNA reads TGTGCCAGCAGCTTTTACCCTGGAGCCCAGCATTTT. The variable domain in full, with the rest retrieved from reference TRBV7-2 and TRBJ1-5, is GAGVSQSPSNKVTEKGKDVELRCDPISGHTALYWYRQSLGQGLEFLIYFQGNSAPDKSGLPSDRFSAERTGGSVSTLTIQRTQQEDSAVYLCASSFYPGAQHFGDGTRLSIL.

This clonotype was seen only a few times. The gene calls are TRBV7-3 and TRBJ2-2; D assignment may be TRBD1 or TRBD2 (5 bases each). The CDR3 totals 15 residues. The germline V gene has CDR1 SGHTA and CDR2 FQGTGA. With 3 bases removed from V and 4 bases from J, the gap between germline ends came to 12 bases. CDR3: CASSFTGGGTGELFF. The DNA of the CDR3 is TGTGCCAGCAGCTTTACCGGTGGGGGCACCGGGGAGCTGTTTTTT.

The rearrangement joins TRBV7-7 to TRBJ2-5; 16 nucleotides line up with TRBD2. The ends lost 5 bases at V and 2 bases at J; junction bases unmatched: 5. There are 17 residues in the CDR3. Per the germline V gene, CDR1 is SSHAT and CDR2 is FNYEAQ (reference sequence). CDR3 DNA sequence: TGTGCCAGCAGCCCGGGACTAGCGGGGGGGCTGCAAGAGACCCAGTACTTC. Encoded protein: CASSPGLAGGLQETQYF.

This clonotype has just a few counts. This chain uses TRBV24-1 with TRBJ1-3; D gene ambiguous. Germline values: CDR1 KGHDR, CDR2 SFDVKD. This CDR3 is built from 13 residues. V was cut by 2 bases and J by 2 bases, with 3 bases left in between. As DNA, the CDR3 is TGTGCCACCAGTGATTCCCCTGGAAACACCATATATTTT. Amino acids: CATSDSPGNTIYF.

This clonotype was observed a few times. V gene TRBV4-3 combines with J gene TRBJ1-1; D is possibly TRBD1 (5 bases). The CDR3 spans 14 residues. V was clipped by 1 base and J by 7 bases, with 13 bases between them. Germline V gene sequence: CDR1 LGHNA, CDR2 YSLEER. The CDR3 reads CASSQVGPGSEAFF. DNA for the CDR3: TGCGCCAGCAGCCAAGTTGGGCCAGGGAGTGAAGCTTTCTTT.

This clonotype was detected only a few times. The chain is built from TRBV9 and TRBJ2-4; 7 positions agree with TRBD1. The CDR3 is made up of 15 amino acids. CDR1 and CDR2 (germline): SGDLS, YYNGEE. V lost 2 bases to trimming and J lost 6 bases; unmatched junction nucleotides: 8. The CDR3 bases are TGTGCCAGCAGCGTCGGACAGGCCGGTACAAACATTCAGTACTTC. Residues: CASSVGQAGTNIQYF. Supplemented by reference TRBV9 and TRBJ2-4, the full variable domain reads DSGVTQTPKHLITATGQRVTLRCSPRSGDLSVYWYQQSLDQGLQFLIQYYNGEERAKGNILERFSAQQFPDLHSELNLSSLELGDSALYFCASSVGQAGTNIQYFGAGTRLSVL.

This clonotype was seen at least ten times. Without the conserved terminal phenylalanine or tryptophan, this CDR3 likely stems from a read error. It is unclear where the CDR3 begins or ends on the DNA, so no DNA is shown, and the CDR3 is as TCRdb lists it. The V and J genes are TRBV23-1 and TRBJ2-1. Being an ORF, TRBV23-1 has a function that is uncertain. The CDR3 numbers 8 amino acids, ends counted. The CDR3 is CASGWTGL.

A few counts support this clonotype. This sequence joins TRBV20-1 and TRBJ1-1; weak D call: TRBD1 (6 bases). V was cut by 6 bases and J by 1 base, with 15 bases left in between. Germline CDR1 DFQATT, CDR2 SNEGSKA (reference sequence). CDR3 length: 14 amino acids. CDR3 protein: CSALIQGSNTEAFF. The DNA of the CDR3 is TGCAGTGCCTTAATACAGGGTTCGAACACTGAAGCTTTCTTT.

A remark on this clonotype: A much larger clone is a single base away; this may be a read error. J is TRBJ2-3 and V is TRBV9, with D hard to call. In germline, CDR1 is SGDLS, CDR2 YYNGEE. CDR3 length equals 14 residues. V gave up 0 bases and J gave up 0 bases, with 5 bases separating them. CDR3 bases: TGTGCCAGCAGCGTAGCGGTTAGCACAGATACGCAGTATTTT. This codes for CASSVAVSTDTQYF.

This sequence joins TRBV5-1 and TRBJ2-7, with D tentatively TRBD1 (6 bases). Germline loops: CDR1 SGHRS, CDR2 YFSETQ. The CDR3 extends over 14 amino acids. V was cut by 9 bases and J by 5 bases, with 21 bases left in between. The chain's CDR3 is CAITQGHGIDEQYF. CDR3 DNA sequence: TGCGCCATCACCCAGGGACATGGGATCGACGAGCAGTACTTC.